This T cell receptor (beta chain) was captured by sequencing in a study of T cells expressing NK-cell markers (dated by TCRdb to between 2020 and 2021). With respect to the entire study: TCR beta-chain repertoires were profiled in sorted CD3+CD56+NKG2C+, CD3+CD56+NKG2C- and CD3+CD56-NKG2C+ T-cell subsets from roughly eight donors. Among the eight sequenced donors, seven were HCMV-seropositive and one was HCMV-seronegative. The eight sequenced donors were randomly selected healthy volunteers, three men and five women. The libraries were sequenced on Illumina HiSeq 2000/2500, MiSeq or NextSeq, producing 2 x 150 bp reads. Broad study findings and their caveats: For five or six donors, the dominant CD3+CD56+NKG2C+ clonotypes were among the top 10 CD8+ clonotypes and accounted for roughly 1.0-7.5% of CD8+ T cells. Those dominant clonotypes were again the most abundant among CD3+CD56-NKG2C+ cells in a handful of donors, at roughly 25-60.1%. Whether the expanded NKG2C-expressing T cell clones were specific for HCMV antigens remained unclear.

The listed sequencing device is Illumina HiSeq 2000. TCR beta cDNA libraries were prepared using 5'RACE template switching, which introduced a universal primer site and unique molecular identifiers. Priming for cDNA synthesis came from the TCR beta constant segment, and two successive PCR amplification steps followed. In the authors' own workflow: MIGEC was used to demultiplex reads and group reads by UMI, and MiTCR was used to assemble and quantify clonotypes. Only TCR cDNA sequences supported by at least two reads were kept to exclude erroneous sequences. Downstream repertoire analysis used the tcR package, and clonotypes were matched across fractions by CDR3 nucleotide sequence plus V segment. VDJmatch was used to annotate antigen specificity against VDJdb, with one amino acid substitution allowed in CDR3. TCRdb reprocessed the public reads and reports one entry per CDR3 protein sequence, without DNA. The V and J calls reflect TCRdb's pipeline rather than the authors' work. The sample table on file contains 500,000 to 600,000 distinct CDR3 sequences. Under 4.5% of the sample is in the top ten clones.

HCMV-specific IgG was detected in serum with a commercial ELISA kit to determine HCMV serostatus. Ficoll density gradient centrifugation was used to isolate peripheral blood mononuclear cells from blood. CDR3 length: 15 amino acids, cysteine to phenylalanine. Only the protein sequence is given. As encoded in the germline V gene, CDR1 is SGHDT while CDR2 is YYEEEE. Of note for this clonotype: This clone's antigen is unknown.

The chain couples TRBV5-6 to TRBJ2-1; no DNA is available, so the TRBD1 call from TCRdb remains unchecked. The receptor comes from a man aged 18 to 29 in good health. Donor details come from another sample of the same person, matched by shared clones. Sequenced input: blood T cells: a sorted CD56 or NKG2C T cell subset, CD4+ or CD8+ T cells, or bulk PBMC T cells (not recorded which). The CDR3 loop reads CASSLLSGGEDEQFF.